This TCR beta chain was captured in a study of molecular identifiers for immune sequencing clone quantification. This clonotype came up a few times. TCRdb re-derived calls from the PCR reads in MiXCR, one entry per CDR3 protein. This table has over 600,000 distinct CDR3 sequences, less than 20% appearing once. This clonotype was sampled from a human donor in good health. Some libraries in this study had Jurkat cell RNA spiked in. The source material was naive CD8+ T cells from blood, with Jurkat cell RNA spiked in. The subset was: FACS-sorted CD8+CD4-CCR7+CD45RA+ naive T cells.

The CDR3 sequence is CASSQGTSLHTDTQYF. The CDR3 nucleotides are TGCGCCAGCAGCCAGGGGACTAGCCTTCACACAGATACGCAGTATTTT. This sequence joins TRBV4-3 and TRBJ2-3; TRBD2 matches at 9 bases. J was trimmed by 2 bases and V by 3 bases; bases with no gene match: 6. CDR1 LGHNA and CDR2 YSLEER come from the germline V gene. This CDR3 contains 16 residues.